The entry that follows covers one T cell receptor beta chain sequence. What it binds is not known. cDNA prepared by RNA extraction and subsequent reverse transcription served as the template for sequencing. The data were produced by immunoSEQ multiplex PCR, yet TCRdb's version contains in-frame clones alone and is incomplete. This table has around 69,000 clones, 55% to 75% appearing once. These data originate in a study of CD8+ T cells in alopecia areata. About the research overall: Each of the treated patients was given oral tofacitinib, 5 to 10 mg twice daily, for moderate-to-severe alopecia areata.

The ends were cut back, 0 bases at V and 3 bases at J, with 9 bases in the middle. The length of the CDR3 is 15 residues. CDR1 and CDR2 from the germline V gene are SQVTM and ANQGSEA. General study points: The study found higher clonality in lesional than normal scalp, especially in alopecia totalis/universalis.

The clonotype was recovered from a human donor with alopecia areata. The input for sequencing was CD8+ T cells sorted from blood, taken at week 0. This rearrangement joins TRBV29-1 to TRBJ2-6; D gene ambiguous. The CDR3 coding sequence is TGCAGCGTTGAAGAATACGGGCGTGGGGCCAACGTCCTGACTTTC. Its translation is CSVEEYGRGANVLTF.